This record covers a single T cell receptor beta chain. No antigen is known for it. The data were taken from a study of T cell repertoires in cytomegalovirus infection. In the study overall: Both a matching HLA type and CMV infection were indicated by public TCR beta signatures.

This CDR3 contains 11 residues. The ends were cut back, 6 bases at V and 8 bases at J, with 11 bases in the middle. The germline CDR1 and CDR2 sequences are DFQATT and SNEGSKA (reference sequence). Findings and limits, study-wide: The ex vivo response showed dominance by HLA-C-restricted CMV-specific TCR beta clonotypes. Carriage of CMV together with the relevant HLA was identifiable through cumulative public TCR beta family frequency.

TCRdb passed the reads through MiXCR, listing each CDR3 protein once. The repertoire holds fewer than 550,000 distinct CDR3 sequences, with roughly 12% as singletons. What was sequenced was PBMCs. This TCR came from a human donor in good health (CMV status not recorded). Some clones in this sample may be carry-over from other donors' samples. The chain joins TRBV20-1 to TRBJ2-1; no reliable D call. For the CDR3, the DNA is TGCAGTGCCGTCCCAGGCCATGAGCAGTTCTTC. Its translation: CSAVPGHEQFF.